Each of the 12 T cell receptor beta chains below was sequenced from the same sample in a study of shared clonotypes between healthy human individuals. The table came from immunoSEQ multiplex PCR; TCRdb's copy has only in-frame clones and leaves some out. The sample has around 600,000 clones, roughly 98% seen once; the top ten hold approximately 0.3%. It was CD45RO-negative cells, positively selected for CCR7, that made up naive CD8 cells, with terminally differentiated effector memory CD45RA+ cells excluded. Material for sequencing was naive CD8+ T cells sorted from blood. The origin of the receptors is a man aged 25 to 40 in good health.

The chain couples TRBV7-9 to TRBJ2-6; D unclear. The V and J ends lost 6 bases and 2 bases respectively, with 5 bases between them. This CDR3 spans 13 amino acids. The germline CDR1 and CDR2 sequences are SEHNR and FQNEAQ (reference sequence). The CDR3 sequence is CASREAGANVLTF. The CDR3 region has the DNA TGTGCCAGCAGGGAAGCTGGGGCCAACGTCCTGACTTTC. Drawing the rest from reference TRBV7-9 and TRBJ2-6, the complete variable domain is DTGVSQNPRHKITKRGQNVTFRCDPISEHNRLYWYRQTLGQGPEFLTYFQNEAQLEKSRLLSDRFSAERPKGSFSTLEIQRTEQGDSAMYLCASREAGANVLTFGAGSRLTVL.

This clone occurred a few times. This rearrangement joins TRBV2 to TRBJ2-1, with 11 positions matching TRBD2. CDR1 and CDR2 from the germline V gene are SNHLY and FYNNEI. The trim removed 9 bases at V and 7 bases at J, leaving 5 bases unmatched. The CDR3 contains 13 residues. In DNA, the CDR3 is TGTGCCAGTAGCGGGAGGGCCGTGAATGAGCAGTTCTTC. It yields the protein CASSGRAVNEQFF.

The V gene is TRBV6-6, the J gene TRBJ2-7, with D unclear. V was clipped by 0 bases and J by 4 bases, with 16 bases between them. This CDR3 comprises 16 residues. Germline assignment: CDR1 MNHNY and CDR2 SVGAGI (reference sequence). In DNA form, the CDR3 reads TGTGCCAGCAGTTACTCAGCCCTTCATCCTCAATACGAGCAGTACTTC. Protein sequence: CASSYSALHPQYEQYF.

This chain links TRBV6-5 with TRBJ1-1, with a weak D call TRBD1 (5 bases). From germline, CDR1 is MNHEY and CDR2 SVGAGI. V lost 0 bases and J 5 bases, leaving 13 bases between the germline ends. This CDR3 comprises 15 residues. The CDR3 region is CASSYSSSGLTEAFF. CDR3 DNA: TGTGCCAGCAGTTACTCGAGCTCAGGGTTGACTGAAGCTTTCTTT.

This clone came up once. The chain is built from TRBV4-3 and TRBJ2-7, with D tentatively TRBD1 (6 bases). CDR3 length: 15 residues. The germline V gene encodes CDR1 LGHNA and CDR2 YSLEER. With 1 base removed from V and 3 bases from J, the gap between germline ends came to 13 bases. The CDR3 sequence: CASSQGFGQFYEQYF. Written as DNA, the CDR3 is TGCGCCAGCAGCCAAGGGTTCGGACAGTTCTACGAGCAGTACTTC.

The rearrangement uses TRBV7-2 and TRBJ1-2, with TRBD1 matching 9 bases. The germline V gene has CDR1 SGHTA and CDR2 FQGNSA. CDR3 length: 14 amino acids. The junction had 7 bases not matched to a gene; V was cut back by 6 bases and J by 5 bases. The CDR3 protein is CASRPTGTGYGYTF. DNA for the CDR3: TGTGCCAGCAGACCCACCGGGACAGGGTATGGCTACACCTTC.

V usage is TRBV29-1 and J usage is TRBJ2-7; D ambiguous. This CDR3 contains 14 residues. The germline V and J ends were trimmed by 3 bases and 2 bases, with 14 bases remaining between them. CDR1 and CDR2 (germline): SQVTM, ANQGSEA. CDR3 bases: TGCAGCGTTGAGTCAGCAGGAAGAACCTACGAGCAGTACTTC. Amino acid sequence: CSVESAGRTYEQYF.

V and J are TRBV9 and TRBJ2-2, with D unresolved. The CDR3 covers 14 residues. Germline CDR1 SGDLS, CDR2 YYNGEE. Trimming took 0 bases from V and 3 from J, leaving 6 bases between them. Here the CDR3 reads CASSVGEYTGELFF. Written as DNA, the CDR3 is TGTGCCAGCAGCGTAGGAGAATACACCGGGGAGCTGTTTTTT.

The CDR3 sequence is CSGLAAGTDTQYF. The CDR3 DNA reads TGCAGCGGACTAGCTGCTGGCACAGATACGCAGTATTTT. This chain uses TRBV29-1 with TRBJ2-3; the match to TRBD2 covers 7 bases. V was clipped by 7 bases and J by 1 base; unmatched bases: 5. The CDR3 consists of 13 residues. The germline V gene encodes CDR1 SQVTM and CDR2 ANQGSEA.

The chain recombines TRBV7-6 with TRBJ2-1; D uncertain. Germline V gene lookup returns CDR1 SGHVS and CDR2 FNYEAQ. The CDR3 covers 15 residues. Trimming stripped 0 bases from V and 0 bases from J, with 6 bases between. The CDR3 spells CASSLARSSYNEQFF. As DNA, the CDR3 is TGTGCCAGCAGCTTAGCCCGGAGCTCCTACAATGAGCAGTTCTTC.

The V and J genes are TRBV5-4 and TRBJ2-2; 7 nucleotides line up with TRBD1. This CDR3 contains 13 residues. Germline V gives CDR1 SGHNT, CDR2 YYREEE (reference sequence). Unmatched junction bases numbered 7, after V lost 9 bases and J lost 5 bases. This CDR3 is CAITGVRTGELFF. CDR3 in DNA: TGTGCCATCACAGGGGTTCGGACCGGGGAGCTGTTTTTT.

The rearrangement uses TRBV7-9 and TRBJ2-3; the D is unclear. CDR1 is SEHNR and CDR2 is FQNEAQ in the germline V gene (reference sequence). Trimming shortened V by 2 bases and J by 5 bases, and 11 bases separated the two germline ends. The CDR3 has 14 residues. The CDR3 region is CASSLMGSQDTQYF. In DNA form, the CDR3 reads TGTGCCAGCAGCTTAATGGGTAGCCAAGATACGCAGTATTTT.